The 19 T cell receptor beta chains below were found in one sample sequenced in a study of spatial heterogeneity in lung cancer. TCRdb reprocessed the 5' RACE reads via MiXCR and lists one record per CDR3 protein. The profile shows under 40,000 distinct CDR3 sequences, about 6% of them singletons. Time point indicated: sample taken at primary tumor resection. Unsorted samples of tumor, nontumor lung or frozen PBMC had their whole RNA sequenced. The sample here was PBMCs, taken at surgery. These receptors originate from a male donor with early-stage non-small cell lung cancer.

This clonotype showed up just a few times. The chain is built from TRBV30 and TRBJ2-3; D unclear. CDR1 is GTSNPN, CDR2 SVGIG, per germline (reference sequence). CDR3 length: 10 residues. Trimming removed 3 bases at V and 5 bases at J, with 3 bases between. CDR3 sequence reads: CAWRGDTQYF. CDR3 nucleotides: TGTGCCTGGAGGGGAGATACGCAGTATTTT.

This clonotype has a handful of counts. The chain joins TRBV27 to TRBJ2-7, with 12 positions matching TRBD2. Per the germline V gene, CDR1 is MNHEY and CDR2 is SMNVEV (reference sequence). The CDR3 has 16 residues. V trimming: 3 bases; J trimming: 4 bases; junction bases outside the gene matches: 7. The CDR3 DNA reads TGTGCCAGCAGTTTCGGGGGACTAGCGGGTACTTACGAGCAGTACTTC. Residues: CASSFGGLAGTYEQYF.

J is TRBJ1-3 and V is TRBV28; 8 bases map to TRBD1. This CDR3 has 13 amino acids. The ends lost 6 bases at V and 5 bases at J; junction bases unmatched: 3. Germline CDR1 reads MDHEN; CDR2 reads SYDVKM. This chain's CDR3 is CASRTGVRNTIYF. The CDR3, as DNA: TGTGCCAGCAGGACAGGGGTGCGAAACACCATATATTTT.

This clonotype has at least ten counts. The chain uses TRBV18 and TRBJ1-1; 7 nucleotides match TRBD1. V dropped 0 bases and J dropped 1; count of bases not matched to a gene: 2. Looked up from germline, CDR1 is KGHSH and CDR2 is LQKENI. The CDR3 extends over 15 amino acids. Here the CDR3 DNA reads TGTGCCAGCTCACCACCTACAGGGGAGAACACTGAAGCTTTCTTT. It yields the protein CASSPPTGENTEAFF.

This clonotype has ten or more counts. CDR3 sequence: CASGLGQGVSNTEAFF. The CDR3 coding sequence is TGTGCTAGTGGTTTGGGACAGGGGGTATCCAACACTGAAGCTTTCTTT. This sequence joins TRBV12-5 and TRBJ1-1, with 9 bases identical to TRBD1. Unmatched junction bases numbered 5, after V lost 1 base and J lost 2 bases. CDR3 size: 16 residues. CDR1 LGHNT and CDR2 FRNRAP come from the germline V gene.

This clonotype was recorded at least ten times. J is TRBJ1-5 and V is TRBV20-1; D unresolved. Germline loops: CDR1 DFQATT, CDR2 SNEGSKA (reference sequence). The length of the CDR3 is 13 residues. V was trimmed by 6 bases and J by 1 base, leaving 10 bases between them. The chain's CDR3 is CSAAVSSNQPQHF. The DNA of the CDR3 is TGCAGTGCCGCAGTGTCAAGCAATCAGCCCCAGCATTTT.

This clonotype was found many times. The genes are TRBV9 and TRBJ2-5; 9 bases are shared with TRBD1. V lost 0 bases, J lost 1 base, and 4 bases stayed unmatched. This CDR3 is built from 16 residues. Germline-derived CDR1 and CDR2 are SGDLS and YYNGEE. As DNA, the CDR3 is TGTGCCAGCAGCGTAGACGGACAGGGGATCCAAGAGACCCAGTACTTC. This gives the protein CASSVDGQGIQETQYF.

This clonotype was observed at least ten times. The chain uses TRBV4-1 and TRBJ2-7; 10 bases map to TRBD1. Germline CDR1 reads MGHRA; CDR2 reads YSYEKL. Trimming took 0 bases from V and 3 from J; bases not matched to a gene: 11. The CDR3 extends over 18 amino acids. CDR3 DNA sequence: TGCGCCAGCAGCCAAGATCTGGGGACAGGGGACTCGTACTACGAGCAGTACTTC. Translating gives CASSQDLGTGDSYYEQYF.

This clonotype was found a few times. The chain joins TRBV5-1 to TRBJ1-4, with TRBD1 matching over 9 bases. Germline V gives CDR1 SGHRS, CDR2 YFSETQ. The V segment lost 4 bases and the J segment 8 bases; nucleotides outside the gene matches: 6. The CDR3 contains 14 residues. The CDR3 region is CASSQDRGDEKLFF. The CDR3 DNA reads as TGCGCCAGCAGCCAGGACAGGGGTGACGAAAAACTGTTTTTT.

There are a few counts of this clonotype. V gene TRBV9 combines with J gene TRBJ2-3, with TRBD1 as a possible D gene (6 bases). The CDR3 sequence is 14 residues long. Germline V gene lookup returns CDR1 SGDLS and CDR2 YYNGEE. Trimming left V 3 bases short and J 2 bases short, with 10 bases between. The CDR3 DNA reads TGTGCCAGCAGCGACCGACAGGTCACAGATACGCAGTATTTT. This encodes CASSDRQVTDTQYF.

This clonotype has ten or more counts. The V gene is TRBV5-1, the J gene TRBJ2-2; D call uncertain. The CDR3 contains 16 residues. Trimming cost V 4 bases and J 2 bases, with 15 bases left between them. Germline loops: CDR1 SGHRS, CDR2 YFSETQ. The CDR3 bases are TGCGCCAGCAGCCCGAATATTCAGAGAAACACCGGGGAGCTGTTTTTT. Protein: CASSPNIQRNTGELFF.

This clonotype came up many times. In nucleotides, the CDR3 is TGTGCCAGCAGCGATCTCTCTGGAAACACCATATATTTT. Translating it yields CASSDLSGNTIYF. This chain links TRBV7-2 with TRBJ1-3; D not certain. This CDR3 contains 13 residues. The V end lost 5 bases, the J end lost 0 bases, and 5 bases lay between the germline ends. The germline V gene encodes CDR1 SGHTA and CDR2 FQGNSA.

This clonotype was seen more than once but under ten times. This chain connects TRBV24-1 to TRBJ2-1; D is possibly TRBD1 (5 bases). Germline V gene lookup returns CDR1 KGHDR and CDR2 SFDVKD. The V and J ends lost 4 bases and 2 bases respectively, with 17 bases between them. This CDR3 region has 17 residues. The CDR3 loop is CATSDQRRGLTYNEQFF. The CDR3 bases are TGTGCCACCAGTGACCAACGAAGGGGATTGACCTACAATGAGCAGTTCTTC.

The sample holds a few counts of this clonotype. In DNA, the CDR3 is TGTGCCTGGAGGTTCGGGACAGCGGGGGGCTACACCTTC. It translates to CAWRFGTAGGYTF. V is TRBV30 and J is TRBJ1-2; TRBD1 matches 7 bases. The germline gives CDR1 GTSNPN, CDR2 SVGIG (reference sequence). The V and J ends lost 3 bases and 8 bases, in that order; junction bases with no gene match: 9. CDR3 length: 13 residues.

This clonotype appeared a few times. This sequence joins TRBV29-1 and TRBJ2-7, with TRBD1 matching 7 bases. The CDR3 totals 14 residues. Germline assignment: CDR1 SQVTM and CDR2 ANQGSEA. J was trimmed by 4 bases and V by 4 bases; bases with no gene match: 10. The CDR3 DNA is TGCAGCGTTGCCCTCTCTGCGACAGGGTACGAGCAGTACTTC. It yields the protein CSVALSATGYEQYF.

In its sample, this clonotype was seen many times. The chain links TRBV11-2 to TRBJ2-1; possibly TRBD2 for D (5 bases). There are 14 residues in the CDR3. Germline V lookup: CDR1 SGHAT, CDR2 FQNNGV. V dropped 1 base and J dropped 2 bases, with 6 bases sitting between them. CDR3 in amino acids: CASSLVGTYNEQFF. DNA of the CDR3: TGTGCCAGCAGCTTAGTCGGGACCTACAATGAGCAGTTCTTC.

This clonotype was seen repeatedly, ten times or more. J is TRBJ2-5 and V is TRBV7-2; 11 bases map to TRBD2. The germline gives CDR1 SGHTA, CDR2 FQGNSA. The J segment lost 5 bases and the V segment lost 3 bases, leaving 5 bases of the junction unmatched. The CDR3 length is 15 residues. The CDR3 nucleotides read TGTGCCAGCAGCTTCGTAGCGGGGGGGTGGGAGACCCAGTACTTC. Encoded protein: CASSFVAGGWETQYF.

In this sample, this clonotype turned up a few times. The CDR3 DNA is TGTGCCAGCTGGGGGGCGGGGTGGCAGACCCAGTACTTC. Encoded protein: CASWGAGWQTQYF. The J gene is TRBJ2-5, the V gene TRBV28; D possibly uses TRBD1 or TRBD2 (6 bases each). Per the germline V gene, CDR1 is MDHEN and CDR2 is SYDVKM. Trimming removed 8 bases from V and 6 bases from J, with 16 bases in between. This CDR3 is 13 amino acids long.

In this sample, this clonotype turned up many times. The rearrangement uses TRBV20-1 and TRBJ1-5; 8 nucleotides align to TRBD1. Trimming took 5 bases from V and 3 from J; bases not matched to a gene: 12. The CDR3 sequence is 16 residues long. From germline, CDR1 is DFQATT and CDR2 SNEGSKA (reference sequence). CDR3 protein: CSAPSPRQGNNQPQHF. As DNA, the CDR3 is TGCAGTGCTCCTAGCCCCCGACAGGGGAACAATCAGCCCCAGCATTTT.